This is a list of T cell receptor beta chains from one sample in a study of metastatic and nonmetastatic thyroid tumors. TCRdb re-clonotyped the PCR reads through MiXCR. The table has about 40,000 clones, around 17% seen once. The sample taken for sequencing was tumor tissue. The receptors derive from a female donor with papillary thyroid cancer or a benign thyroid nodule (not recorded which). Some clones in this sample may be carry-over from other donors' samples. Each CDR3 is given with its conserved first and last residue. D genes are given only for firm matches. The size of a clone is reported for some rows only, either as once, few or many, or as a class for expanded clones.

CDR3 protein | CDR3 DNA | V gene | D gene | clone size | J gene
CASRLGGQGLYEQYF | TGTGCCAGCAGACTAGGGGGTCAGGGGCTATACGAGCAGTACTTC | TRBV7-2 | - | once | TRBJ2-7
CASSPPQQLYGYTF | TGTGCCAGCTCACCACCACAACAGCTCTATGGCTACACCTTC | TRBV18 | - | many | TRBJ1-2
CASGPSQETQYF | TGTGCCAGCGGACCGAGCCAAGAGACCCAGTACTTC | TRBV12-3/TRBV12-4 | - | many | TRBJ2-5
CASSPKGRGAFDTEAFF | TGTGCCAGCAGCCCCAAAGGTCGGGGCGCGTTCGACACTGAAGCTTTCTTT | TRBV3-1 | - | - | TRBJ1-1
CASILSVTGSNQPQHF | TGTGCCAGCATTCTATCCGTGACAGGGAGCAATCAGCCCCAGCATTTT | TRBV12-3/TRBV12-4 | TRBD1 | few | TRBJ1-5
CASSTGPQGRETQYF | TGTGCCAGTAGTACCGGACCACAGGGGAGAGAGACCCAGTACTTC | TRBV19 | TRBD1 | many | TRBJ2-5
CASRPGQVSPSNYGYTF | TGCGCCAGCAGGCCGGGACAGGTGAGTCCGTCTAACTATGGCTACACCTTC | TRBV6-2/TRBV6-3 | TRBD1 | - | TRBJ1-2
CASSQPMAGDHEQCF | TGTGCCAGCTCACAACCGATGGCAGGGGACCACGAGCAGTGCTTC | TRBV18 | - | - | TRBJ2-7
CASSLDLSGSGKQFF | TGTGCCAGCAGCTTAGATTTGAGTGGTAGCGGGAAGCAGTTCTTC | TRBV11-2 | TRBD2 | many | TRBJ2-1
CASSELGNEQFF | TGTGCCAGCAGTGAACTCGGCAATGAGCAGTTCTTC | TRBV6-1 | - | medium-sized | TRBJ2-1
CASSADRPNTEAFF | TGCGCCAGCAGTGCAGACCGACCGAACACTGAAGCTTTCTTT | TRBV10-1 | - | many | TRBJ1-1
CASSANSYYGYTF | TGTGCCAGCAGCGCGAACAGCTACTATGGCTACACCTTC | TRBV9 | - | many | TRBJ1-2
CASSLAGDGYTF | TGTGCCAGCAGCTTAGCTGGCGATGGCTACACCTTC | TRBV7-9 | - | medium-sized | TRBJ1-2
CSVDVGSFCYTF | TGCAGCGTGGACGTGGGCTCGTTCTGCTACACCTTC | TRBV29-1 | - | few | TRBJ1-2
CASSPDTSYEQYF | TGTGCCAGCTCACCCGACACCTCCTACGAGCAGTACTTC | TRBV18 | - | - | TRBJ2-7